A selection of T cell receptor beta chains follows, all from one sample in a study of cytomegalovirus exposure and HLA in healthy donors. Some clones are missing from TCRdb's copy, which holds only in-frame ones; the method was immunoSEQ multiplex PCR. The data show 100,000 to 150,000 clones, approximately 80% seen once. The specimen was PBMCs. The receptor source for this set is a woman aged 40 to 49 in good health and CMV-seropositive. Each CDR3 is given without its conserved first and last residue.

CDR3 length,J gene,V gene,CDR3 protein
12,TRBJ2-7,TRBV5-8,ASSLLQGAYEQY
10,TRBJ2-7,TRBV5-6,ASSTHRYEQY
14,TRBJ2-2,TRBV7-3,ASSSWGTASTGELF
12,TRBJ1-1,TRBV30,AWSVGGLNTEAF
10,TRBJ2-6,TRBV27,ASIPGANVLT
11,TRBJ1-4,TRBV5-1,ASSRGTNEKLF
13,TRBJ2-1,TRBV14,ASSLRQGDSNEQF
11,TRBJ2-5,TRBV18,ASSLGQGEPQY
14,TRBJ1-4,TRBV5-5,ASSAGQFATNEKLF
13,TRBJ1-1,TRBV19,ASSKQGAESYEAF
12,TRBJ1-4,TRBV7-9,ASSLTGGNIKLF
18,TRBJ2-2,TRBV7-8,ASSLVYGGLTSDRTGELF